One and the same sample provided the 11 T cell receptor beta chains below, sequenced in a study of T-cell memory formation after mild COVID-19. TCRdb recomputed calls from the 5' RACE reads with MiXCR, one row per CDR3 protein. The table records about 470,000 distinct CDR3 sequences, about 20% of them present only once. Sequenced: PBMCs or a T cell subset sorted from them (not recorded which). These receptors all stem from an adult woman who had mild COVID-19 (a few samples of this study predate the infection). Cell type and time point are not known.

The chain couples TRBV2 to TRBJ2-2; 7 bases line up with TRBD2. CDR3 length equals 15 residues. Germline trimming cut 1 base from V and 7 bases from J; bases unmatched to any gene: 6. The germline V gene has CDR1 SNHLY and CDR2 FYNNEI. The CDR3 DNA reads TGTGCCAGCAGTGAAGTTTGGACTAGGATCGGGGAGCTGTTTTTT. This gives the protein CASSEVWTRIGELFF.

This clonotype has only a few counts. The chain combines TRBV9 with TRBJ2-5; TRBD2 agrees at 11 bases. Trimming at V came to 2 bases and at J to 1 base, leaving 1 base not matched to a gene. The CDR3 covers 15 residues. Per germline, CDR1 SGDLS and CDR2 YYNGEE. CDR3 bases: TGTGCCAGCAGCGTGACTAGCGGGGTCCAAGAGACCCAGTACTTC. Translation: CASSVTSGVQETQYF.

In DNA, the CDR3 is TGTGCCAGCAGCCTAGCCATCGGGAACACTGAAGCTTTCTTT. This codes for CASSLAIGNTEAFF. The chain recombines TRBV4-2 with TRBJ1-1; no reliable D call. The CDR3 runs 14 residues. Trimming stripped 4 bases from V and 1 base from J, with 10 bases between. Germline V lookup: CDR1 LGHNA, CDR2 YNFKEQ.

The rearrangement links TRBV2 to TRBJ2-7, with D unresolved. The CDR3 extends over 12 amino acids. The V end lost 4 bases, the J end lost 4 bases, and 8 bases lay between the germline ends. CDR1 and CDR2 (germline): SNHLY, FYNNEI. The CDR3 DNA follows: TGTGCCAGCAGTGCCCAGAATTACGAGCAGTACTTC. Protein product: CASSAQNYEQYF.

This clonotype has a handful of counts. The genes are TRBV12-3 or TRBV12-4 and TRBJ1-1, with TRBD1 matching over 8 bases. The CDR3 covers 13 residues. The J segment lost 4 bases and the V segment lost 5 bases, leaving 3 bases of the junction unmatched. CDR3 sequence (DNA): TGTGCCAGCAGTCTGACAGGGGCCACTGAAGCTTTCTTT. Its translation is CASSLTGATEAFF.

The chain joins TRBV12-3 or TRBV12-4 to TRBJ1-1, with D hard to call. The ends were cut back, 2 bases at V and 6 bases at J, with 10 bases in the middle. The CDR3 is 13 amino acids. Written as DNA, the CDR3 is TGTGCCAGCAGTTTATATCCGGGTGCTGAAGCTTTCTTT. It is translated as CASSLYPGAEAFF.

This clonotype was seen more than once but under ten times. The V call is TRBV12-3 or TRBV12-4, the J call TRBJ2-1; 7 bases are shared with TRBD2. The CDR3 loop spans 18 amino acids. After removal of 0 bases from V and 6 bases from J, the junction contained 14 bases not matched to a gene. The CDR3 protein is CASSLALRAGVRGNEQFF. CDR3 sequence (DNA): TGTGCCAGCAGTTTAGCGCTACGGGCGGGAGTTCGCGGCAATGAGCAGTTCTTC.

J is TRBJ2-3 and V is TRBV9; 7 bases line up with TRBD2. The CDR3 totals 14 residues. Germline V gene lookup returns CDR1 SGDLS and CDR2 YYNGEE. J was trimmed by 6 bases and V by 3 bases; bases with no gene match: 7. The CDR3 reads CASSEASGQDTQYF. In DNA, the CDR3 is TGTGCCAGCAGCGAGGCTAGCGGCCAGGATACGCAGTATTTT.

This clonotype has more than one count but fewer than ten. The chain carries TRBV5-6 and TRBJ2-5, with D unresolved. Germline V gene sequence: CDR1 SGHDT, CDR2 YYEEEE. V lost 0 bases to trimming and J lost 1 base, with 13 bases between them. The length of the CDR3 is 16 residues. CDR3 loop: CASSLGIGQSQETQYF. Here the CDR3 DNA reads TGTGCCAGCAGCTTGGGGATTGGGCAGTCCCAAGAGACCCAGTACTTC.

The chain recombines TRBV9 with TRBJ1-1; 7 positions agree with TRBD1. The CDR3 sequence is 17 residues long. Germline CDR1 and CDR2: SGDLS and YYNGEE. V gave up 4 bases and J gave up 4 bases; unmatched junction bases: 16. CDR3 DNA sequence: TGTGCCAGCAGCCCCTCGGACAGGATGGCCCGGGGCACTGAAGCTTTCTTT. Its protein product is CASSPSDRMARGTEAFF.

The chain couples TRBV25-1 to TRBJ1-1, with D perhaps TRBD1 (5 bases). V dropped 6 bases and J dropped 6 bases, with 20 bases sitting between them. Germline assignment: CDR1 MGHDK and CDR2 SYGVNS. This CDR3 region has 15 residues. The CDR3 DNA is TGTGCCAGCAGAGGACCGGCAGGGCCGATCTCTGAAGCTTTCTTT. Protein: CASRGPAGPISEAFF.